This T cell receptor beta chain was captured in a study of T cell changes during pregnancy in multiple sclerosis. This clone showed up just once. Germline V gene lookup returns CDR1 SNHLY and CDR2 FYNNEI. V lost 8 bases and J 1 base, leaving 17 bases between the germline ends. This CDR3 comprises 15 residues. The assay was immunoSEQ multiplex PCR, and TCRdb's table has in-frame clones only and misses some. This sample yields 65,000 to 95,000 clones, of which more than 85% are seen a single time; just over 2.5% belongs to the top ten. This clonotype was obtained from a female donor in good health, enrolled as a control in a pregnancy study. This chain uses TRBV2 with TRBJ1-2; no definite D call. This specimen was peripheral blood, taken after pregnancy. The CDR3 DNA is TGTGCCAGCGAGCCTAGTGGGTCGCTTAACTATGGCTACACCTTC. It yields the protein CASEPSGSLNYGYTF.